This TCR beta chain was sequenced for a study of PD-L1 blockade in urothelial cancer. Study context: Patients commenced atezolizumab in the mid-2010s, and it was given at 1,200 mg intravenously every 3 weeks. Between 0 and 3 chemotherapy regimens preceded treatment for each patient.

Here immunoSEQ multiplex PCR was the method, and the copy in TCRdb shows in-frame clones only, minus some. Of tens of thousands of clones listed, roughly 86% are singletons. Trimming shortened V by 5 bases and J by 1 base, and 14 bases separated the two germline ends. Germline values: CDR1 GTSNPN, CDR2 SVGIG (reference sequence). The CDR3 consists of 14 residues. The genes are TRBV30 and TRBJ1-1; tentative D call: TRBD1 (6 bases). This receptor was obtained from an older man with urothelial cancer. This specimen consisted of PBMCs, obtained around atezolizumab (anti-PD-L1) treatment. Here the CDR3 DNA reads TGTGCCTGGTCACAGGGTCCGGAGAACACTGAAGCTTTCTTT. Translation: CAWSQGPENTEAFF.